These T cell receptor beta chains were read from a single sample in a study of shared clonotypes between healthy human individuals. The protocol was immunoSEQ multiplex PCR, while the TCRdb copy is restricted to in-frame clones and leaves out a portion. The data show about 2.3 million clones, approximately 93% seen once. Sequenced sample: naive CD4+ T cells from PBMCs. These receptors were collected from a man between 18 and 35 years old in good health. Some clones in this sample may be carry-over from other donors' samples. CDR3s include the opening cysteine and the closing phenylalanine or tryptophan. D genes are given only for firm matches.

>TRBV28|-
CASNSLQRSGYEQYF
>TRBV4-1|-
CASSHSRTGHNYGYTF
>TRBV7-9|-
CASSWGVAEQYF
>TRBV6-1|-
CASSMGPDQETQYF
>TRBV4-1|-
CASSLRRDLNTEAFF
>TRBV28|-
CASSPPRSMNTGELFF
>TRBV28|TRBD1
CASRPGQGITDTQYF
>TRBV5-1|TRBD1
CASSGDRGSLMETQYF
>TRBV19|-
CASSRVPPGLAKNIQYF
>TRBV19|TRBD1
CASSQGAGGELFF
>TRBV7-3|-
CASSLVPRETQYF
>TRBV9|-
CASSVAATGYGYTF
>TRBV9|-
CASRDDSTEAFF
>TRBV7-9|-
CASSFDEGYTF
>TRBV5-4|TRBD2
CASRAGGPRTDTQYF
>TRBV7-2|-
CASSQDPSRPPFF
>TRBV27|TRBD1
CASSSRISWTGAYSNQPQHF
>TRBV5-1|TRBD2
CASSWGTSGRNTGELFF
>TRBV20-1|-
CSASGQYEQYF
>TRBV19|-
CASSIREQPQHF
>TRBV28|-
CASTHRAGYYGYTF
>TRBV5-4|-
CASSLGWASYGYTF
>TRBV28|-
CASSLRGRNTEAFF
>TRBV9|TRBD2
CASRKREKDTGELFF
>TRBV28|TRBD1
CASTNRGTSPDTQYF
>TRBV5-1|-
CASSSEGSYTF
>TRBV6-6|-
CASNRGGFYEQYF
>TRBV27|-
CASSPGRTYEQYF
>TRBV11-3|-
CASSLEGTDTQYF